The rows below give T cell receptor beta chains drawn from one sample of a study of blood T cell repertoires in COVID-19. Only in-frame clones appear in the TCRdb table, and some are missing; sequencing was by immunoSEQ multiplex PCR. The table has some 250,000 clones, approximately 86% seen once. The sequencing input was peripheral blood. All receptors derive from a woman younger than 45 who had recovered from COVID-19. Each CDR3 is given with its conserved first and last residue. The order of the fields is V gene, clone size, D gene, J gene, CDR3 length, CDR3 DNA, CDR3 protein. The D gene is left open where the match is weak. Clone sizes are given selectively: once, few, many, or a class where the clone is expanded.

TRBV6-4	-	-	TRBJ2-1	16	TGTGCCAGCAGTGACTCTGGGGGGAGCTCCTACAATGAGCAGTTCTTC	CASSDSGGSSYNEQFF
TRBV9	-	-	TRBJ1-4	14	TGTGCCAGCAGCGCGACAGCAACTAATGAAAAACTGTTTTTT	CASSATATNEKLFF
TRBV24-1	few	TRBD1	TRBJ2-3	17	TGTGCCACCAGTGATTCCAACCCCGGACAGGGTAGAGGTACGCAGTATTTT	CATSDSNPGQGRGTQYF
TRBV7-3	once	-	TRBJ2-1	16	TGTGCCAGCAGCTTACGCACAGGGGGGGCGCGGGATGAGCAGTTCTTC	CASSLRTGGARDEQFF
TRBV11-3	-	-	TRBJ2-1	17	TGTGCCAGCAGCTTAGGGTCAACGACTAGCTCCTACAATGAGCAGTTCTTC	CASSLGSTTSSYNEQFF
TRBV5-4	-	-	TRBJ1-1	14	TGTGCCAGCAGTTTGGGAGCTGGGAACACTGAAGCTTTCTTT	CASSLGAGNTEAFF
TRBV6-2/TRBV6-3	-	-	TRBJ2-5	14	TGTGCCAGCAGTTACTCGGCTAGCCAAGAGACCCAGTACTTC	CASSYSASQETQYF
TRBV10-1	-	TRBD1	TRBJ1-2	16	TGCGCCAGCAGTGAGCCTCCTGACAGGGCCCGGTATGGCTACACCTTC	CASSEPPDRARYGYTF
TRBV5-1	-	-	TRBJ2-2	16	TGCGCCAGCAGCTCCTCGACAGGTGCCGTACCCGGTGAGCTGTTTTTT	CASSSSTGAVPGELFF
TRBV27	-	-	TRBJ1-2	14	TGTGCCAGCAGTTTGTCCGGGACAAACTATGGCTACACCTTC	CASSLSGTNYGYTF
TRBV5-4	-	TRBD1	TRBJ1-6	15	TGTGCCAGCAGCTTGTCAGGGGGCGCGGCTTCACCCCTCCACTTT	CASSLSGGAASPLHF
TRBV29-1	-	-	TRBJ1-2	12	TGCAGCGTTGGAACGGACTACGGCGGCTACACCTTC	CSVGTDYGGYTF
TRBV3-1/TRBV3-2	-	TRBD2	TRBJ2-3	15	TGTGCCAGCAGCCAAGGGAGCGGGGGGGCTGATACGCAGTATTTT	CASSQGSGGADTQYF
TRBV5-6	-	TRBD1	TRBJ2-7	14	TGTGCCAGCAGCTTCCTGGACAGGGACTACGAGCAGTACTTC	CASSFLDRDYEQYF
TRBV21-1	-	-	TRBJ1-6	13	TGTGCCAGCAGCAAGGGACAGGGGAGGCCCCTCCACTTT	CASSKGQGRPLHF
TRBV6-1	-	TRBD1	TRBJ1-1	14	TGTGCCAGCAGTGATTTACAGGGGAGCACTGAAGCTTTCTTT	CASSDLQGSTEAFF
TRBV2	once	-	TRBJ1-4	14	TGTGCCAGCAGTGACATACAACGGGGGGAAAAACTGTTTTTT	CASSDIQRGEKLFF
TRBV4-3	-	TRBD2	TRBJ2-3	15	TGCGCCAGCAGCCAAGAGGGACTAAGCACAGATACGCAGTATTTT	CASSQEGLSTDTQYF
TRBV7-6	-	TRBD1	TRBJ1-1	16	TGTGCCAGCAGCAATCCATCCCGGGACAGAGCGAATGAAGCTTTCTTT	CASSNPSRDRANEAFF
TRBV5-6	-	TRBD1	TRBJ2-2	15	TGTGCCAGCAGCAATGACAGGGGCGGAATCGGGGAGCTGTTTTTT	CASSNDRGGIGELFF
TRBV9	-	-	TRBJ1-2	16	TGTGCCAGCAGCGTCTCGGGGGTGGGTAGGAACTATGGCTACACCTTC	CASSVSGVGRNYGYTF
TRBV10-3	-	-	TRBJ2-1	15	TGTGCCATCAGTTTAGGCGGGGCCGCATACAATGAGCAGTTCTTC	CAISLGGAAYNEQFF
TRBV19	-	-	TRBJ1-1	18	TGTGCCAGTAGCCTTGGAGGCTTAATCGGAGGATATAGCACTGAAGCTTTCTTT	CASSLGGLIGGYSTEAFF
TRBV7-9	-	-	TRBJ2-7	16	TGTGCCAGCAGCCACAGCCGGGGGGACACAACCTACGAGCAGTACTTC	CASSHSRGDTTYEQYF
TRBV27	-	-	TRBJ2-1	15	TGTGCCAGCTCCGGGACTCTCGGCCTCTACAATGAGCAGTTCTTC	CASSGTLGLYNEQFF
TRBV11-2	-	TRBD2	TRBJ2-5	14	TGTGCCAGCAGCTCCCTAGCGGGGCAAGAGACCCAGTACTTC	CASSSLAGQETQYF
TRBV24-1	-	TRBD1	TRBJ1-1	15	TGTGCCACCAGTGCAACTGACCGGGACAGGATTGAAGCTTTCTTT	CATSATDRDRIEAFF
TRBV3-1/TRBV3-2	-	TRBD2	TRBJ2-1	15	TGTGCCAGCAGCCCGTGGACTAGCGGGGGCAATGAGCAGTTCTTC	CASSPWTSGGNEQFF
TRBV25-1	once	-	TRBJ2-1	13	TGTGCCAGCAGTGACGGGGGCTACAATGAGCAGTTCTTC	CASSDGGYNEQFF
TRBV5-6	once	-	TRBJ2-7	15	TGTGCCAGCAGCTTGGTTGGGGACACTTCCTACGAGCAGTACTTC	CASSLVGDTSYEQYF
TRBV19	-	TRBD1	TRBJ1-1	15	TGTGCCAGTAGTCCCCTGACAGGGGGAAATACTGAAGCTTTCTTT	CASSPLTGGNTEAFF
TRBV7-9	-	TRBD1	TRBJ2-2	14	TGTGCCAGCAGGGCCACAGGGGACACCGGGGAGCTGTTTTTT	CASRATGDTGELFF
TRBV5-1	few	-	TRBJ2-7	13	TGCGCCAGCAGCTTGGCGACAGACTACGAGCAGTACTTC	CASSLATDYEQYF
TRBV18	-	-	TRBJ1-2	19	TGTGCCAGCTCCGGAGGAGGTGCGGCCGTCGGTAGAGTCAACTATGGCTACACCTTC	CASSGGGAAVGRVNYGYTF
TRBV13	-	TRBD1	TRBJ1-2	14	TGTGCCAGCAGCTTAGAGACAGGGAGCGATGGCTACACCTTC	CASSLETGSDGYTF